The 15 T cell receptor beta chains below were found in one sample sequenced in a study of control samples from healthy donors and cancer patients. Sequencing was performed with immunoSEQ multiplex PCR; in TCRdb, only in-frame clones are kept and a portion is missing. The sample has 130,000 or so clones, roughly 90% seen once. Sequenced: blood. These receptors were taken from a man between 18 and 35 years old in good health.

This sequence joins TRBV5-1 and TRBJ2-5, with 11 positions matching TRBD1. Germline CDR1 reads SGHRS; CDR2 reads YFSETQ. The CDR3 consists of 14 residues. V dropped 4 bases and J dropped 4; count of bases not matched to a gene: 3. This chain's CDR3 is CASSLGTGGETQYF. In DNA form, the CDR3 reads TGCGCCAGCAGCCTCGGGACAGGGGGAGAGACCCAGTACTTC. Variable domain in full (rest from reference TRBV5-1 and TRBJ2-5): KAGVTQTPRYLIKTRGQQVTLSCSPISGHRSVSWYQQTPGQGLQFLFEYFSETQRNKGNFPGRFSGRQFSNSRSEMNVSTLELGDSALYLCASSLGTGGETQYFGPGTRLLVL.

J is TRBJ1-1 and V is TRBV25-1; possible D gene TRBD1, 5 bases. CDR1 is MGHDK and CDR2 is SYGVNS in the germline V gene. Trimming left V 2 bases short and J 10 bases short, with 11 bases between. The CDR3 has 12 amino acids. The CDR3 region is CASSEQGLRAFF. CDR3 sequence (DNA): TGTGCCAGCAGTGAACAGGGCCTCCGAGCTTTCTTT.

The CDR3 loop reads CASRDWGQTFTDTQYF. The CDR3 DNA sequence: TGTGCCAGCAGAGACTGGGGACAGACATTCACAGATACGCAGTATTTT. V and J are TRBV27 and TRBJ2-3; 7 positions match TRBD1. Germline loops: CDR1 MNHEY, CDR2 SMNVEV (reference sequence). The CDR3 has 16 amino acids. Trimming cost V 6 bases and J 2 bases; bases outside gene matches: 11.

The CDR3 nucleotides read TGTGCCAGTAGGGCCGGGACAGGGTCTAGCAATCAGCCCCAGCATTTT. The encoded protein is CASRAGTGSSNQPQHF. The genes are TRBV19 and TRBJ1-5, with 9 bases matching TRBD1. Trimming cost V 6 bases and J 0 bases; bases outside gene matches: 6. The CDR3 spans 16 residues. The germline V gene has CDR1 LNHDA and CDR2 SQIVND (reference sequence).

This clone was seen just once. V is TRBV2 and J is TRBJ1-3, with D unclear. The CDR3 is 14 amino acids. Germline CDR1 SNHLY, CDR2 FYNNEI. V shed 6 bases and J shed 0 bases, with 9 bases lying between them. The CDR3 loop reads CASRGVHSGNTIYF. DNA of the CDR3: TGTGCCAGCAGGGGCGTCCACTCTGGAAACACCATATATTTT.

A few counts support this clone. The genes are TRBV18 and TRBJ1-5; D unclear. The germline V gene has CDR1 KGHSH and CDR2 LQKENI. The germline V and J ends were trimmed by 6 bases and 2 bases, with 11 bases remaining between them. The CDR3 runs 14 residues. For the CDR3, the DNA is TGTGCCAGCTCTCGGACGGATGGCAATCAGCCCCAGCATTTT. Translated, it gives CASSRTDGNQPQHF.

On this clone: Germline and junction disagree at one end, which may indicate a read error. The chain is built from TRBV3-1 (or the pseudogene TRBV3-2) and TRBJ1-4; TRBD1 matches 7 bases. Germline assignment: CDR1 LGHDT and CDR2 YNNKEL (reference sequence). CDR3 length: 16 residues. The CDR3 bases are TGTGTCAGCAGCCAAGACAGGGCTCGCGAAGGGGAAAAACTGTTTTTT. It is translated as CVSSQDRAREGEKLFF.

The chain combines TRBV9 with TRBJ2-3, with D hard to call. The V end was cut by 0 bases, the J end by 5 bases, with 4 bases between. This CDR3 is built from 12 residues. Germline loops: CDR1 SGDLS, CDR2 YYNGEE. The CDR3, as DNA: TGTGCCAGCAGCGTAGGAGGAGATACGCAGTATTTT. As protein: CASSVGGDTQYF.

J is TRBJ2-7 and V is TRBV6-5, with D possibly being TRBD1 (6 bases). Trimming cost V 9 bases and J 0 bases, with 12 bases left between them. CDR3 length: 13 amino acids. Germline assignment: CDR1 MNHEY and CDR2 SVGAGI. For the CDR3, the DNA is TGTGCCAGTCGACAGGAAAGCTCCTACGAGCAGTACTTC. It yields the protein CASRQESSYEQYF.

The chain joins TRBV7-3 to TRBJ2-2, with D hard to call. The germline V gene has CDR1 SGHTA and CDR2 FQGTGA. This CDR3 contains 13 residues. V lost 5 bases, J lost 5 bases, and 9 bases lay in between. CDR3: CASSPQVTGELFF. CDR3 nucleotide sequence: TGTGCCAGCAGCCCCCAAGTTACCGGGGAGCTGTTTTTT.

This sequence joins TRBV11-2 and TRBJ1-2; 9 nucleotides agree with TRBD1. The germline CDR1 and CDR2 sequences are SGHAT and FQNNGV. The CDR3 has 19 amino acids. Trimming removed 3 bases from V and 1 base from J; junction bases left unmatched: 15. CDR3 residues: CASSFDYRDRASFNYGYTF. CDR3 DNA sequence: TGTGCCAGCAGCTTTGATTACCGGGACAGGGCCTCCTTTAACTATGGCTACACCTTC.

V gene TRBV18 combines with J gene TRBJ1-2, with 10 bases fitting TRBD1. Looked up from germline, CDR1 is KGHSH and CDR2 is LQKENI. CDR3 length: 13 residues. Losses at the gene ends were 6 bases for V and 4 bases for J; bases not matched to a gene: 2. CDR3 in amino acids: CASSGDRGYGYTF. CDR3 DNA: TGTGCCAGCTCTGGGGACAGGGGCTATGGCTACACCTTC.

CDR3 loop: CASSPPGAGGELFF. CDR3 nucleotide sequence: TGTGCCAGCAGCCCACCGGGGGCGGGCGGGGAGCTGTTTTTT. V gene TRBV25-1 combines with J gene TRBJ2-2, with D perhaps being TRBD1 or TRBD2 (6 bases each). The V and J ends lost 6 bases and 7 bases respectively, with 15 bases between them. CDR3 length: 14 amino acids. Germline loops: CDR1 MGHDK, CDR2 SYGVNS.

The rearrangement joins TRBV6-2 or TRBV6-3 to TRBJ1-2; D may be TRBD1 (6 bases). In germline, CDR1 is MNHEY, CDR2 SVGEGT. The CDR3 runs 17 residues. Trimming cost V 2 bases and J 2 bases, with 18 bases left between them. CDR3 in amino acids: CASSYPNGKTGNYGYTF. CDR3 in DNA: TGTGCCAGCAGTTACCCGAATGGAAAGACAGGCAACTATGGCTACACCTTC.

The V and J genes are TRBV2 and TRBJ2-7; D unresolved. Germline V gene data show CDR1 as SNHLY and CDR2 as FYNNEI. The CDR3 is 12 residues long. Trimming left V 8 bases short and J 4 bases short, with 12 bases between. The CDR3 protein is CASSRGSYEQYF. The DNA for the CDR3 is TGTGCCAGCTCCCGAGGATCGTACGAGCAGTACTTC.